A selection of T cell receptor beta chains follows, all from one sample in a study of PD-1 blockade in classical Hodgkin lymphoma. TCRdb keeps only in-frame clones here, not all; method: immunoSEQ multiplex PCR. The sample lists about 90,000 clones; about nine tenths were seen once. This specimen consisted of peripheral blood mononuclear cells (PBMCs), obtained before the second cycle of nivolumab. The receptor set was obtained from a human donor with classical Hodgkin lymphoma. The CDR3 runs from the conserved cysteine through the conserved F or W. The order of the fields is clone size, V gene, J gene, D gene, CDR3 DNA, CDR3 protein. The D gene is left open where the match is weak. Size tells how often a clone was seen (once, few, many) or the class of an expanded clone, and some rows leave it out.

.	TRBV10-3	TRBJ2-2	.	TGTGCCATCAGTGGGACAGACACCGGGGAGCTGTTTTTT	CAISGTDTGELFF
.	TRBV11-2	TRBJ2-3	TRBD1	TGTGCCAGCAGCTTAGACCCCGACAGGGAGACGGGCACAGATACGCAGTATTTT	CASSLDPDRETGTDTQYF
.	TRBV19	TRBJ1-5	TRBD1	TGTGCCAGTAGACCGACAGGGAACAATCAGCCCCAGCATTTT	CASRPTGNNQPQHF
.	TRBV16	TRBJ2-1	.	TGTGCCAGCAGCCAATTCAGAGTAGAGAATGAGCAGTTCTTC	CASSQFRVENEQFF
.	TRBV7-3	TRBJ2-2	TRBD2	TGTGCCAGCAGCCTGCTACCGGGACTAGCGGCCCGGAGCACCGGGGAGCTGTTTTTT	CASSLLPGLAARSTGELFF
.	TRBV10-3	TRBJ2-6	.	TGTGCCATCAGTGAGTCCTCAGCGGTTCAGAGCTCTGGGGCCAACGTCCTGACTTTC	CAISESSAVQSSGANVLTF
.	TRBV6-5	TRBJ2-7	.	TGTGCCAGCAGTTTTCTCCGCACAACGGGCTCCTACGAGCAGTACTTC	CASSFLRTTGSYEQYF
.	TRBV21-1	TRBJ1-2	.	TGTGCCAGCAGCCCACTGAACTATGGCTACACCTTC	CASSPLNYGYTF
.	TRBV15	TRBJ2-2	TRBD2	TGTGCCACCATTGGGACTAGCGGGGCACTCACCGGGGAGCTGTTTTTT	CATIGTSGALTGELFF
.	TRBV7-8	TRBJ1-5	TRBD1	TGTGCCAGCAGCTCCCGACAGGGGAGGAATCAGCCCCAGCATTTT	CASSSRQGRNQPQHF
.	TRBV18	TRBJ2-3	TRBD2	TGTGCCAGCTCACCACTCCCGGGACTAGGAACTTCAGATACGCAGTATTTT	CASSPLPGLGTSDTQYF
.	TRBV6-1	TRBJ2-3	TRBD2	TGTGCCAGCAGTGTCCTAGCGGGAGGGCCGGGAATCACAGATACGCAGTATTTT	CASSVLAGGPGITDTQYF
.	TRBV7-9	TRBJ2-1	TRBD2	TGTGCCAGCGTGGCTAGCGGGAGGGGGGACTACAATGAGCAGTTCTTC	CASVASGRGDYNEQFF
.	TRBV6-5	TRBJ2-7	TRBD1	TGTGCCAGCGGTCCGGGACAGGGGTTCTACGAGCAGTACTTC	CASGPGQGFYEQYF
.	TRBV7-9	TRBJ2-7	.	TGTGCCAGCAGCTTAGGGACAGTTTACTCCTACGAGCAGTACTTC	CASSLGTVYSYEQYF
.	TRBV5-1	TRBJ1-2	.	TGCGCCAGCGGGGTTCCAGGGGAGAACTATGGCTACACCTTC	CASGVPGENYGYTF
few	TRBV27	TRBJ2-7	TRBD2	TGTGCCAGCAGTGCCCTAGCGGCCTTCTACGAGCAGTACTTC	CASSALAAFYEQYF
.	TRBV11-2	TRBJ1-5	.	TGTGCCAGCAGCCCCCAGGGAGGAGGCAATCAGCCCCAGCATTTT	CASSPQGGGNQPQHF
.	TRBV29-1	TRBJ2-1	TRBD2	TGCAGCGTTGAGGGACTAGCGGGAGCCTACAATGAGCAGTTCTTC	CSVEGLAGAYNEQFF
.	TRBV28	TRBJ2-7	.	TGTGCCAGCAGTTTACCAGGGCCCTACGAGCAGTACTTC	CASSLPGPYEQYF
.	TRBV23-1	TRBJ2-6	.	TGCGCCAGCAGTCAATCGGGGTCAGGGTGGGCTGGGGCCAACGTCCTGACTTTC	CASSQSGSGWAGANVLTF
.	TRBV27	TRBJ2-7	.	TGTGCCAGCAGTATGTCGGGACTCGGGCGCTACGAGCAGTACTTC	CASSMSGLGRYEQYF
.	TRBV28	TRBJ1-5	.	TGTGCCAGTGGCCGAGACCAGCCCCAGCATTTT	CASGRDQPQHF
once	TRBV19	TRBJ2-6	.	TGTGCCAGTAGGGGCAGACCTGGGGCCAACGTCCTGACTTTC	CASRGRPGANVLTF
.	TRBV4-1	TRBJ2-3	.	TGCGCCAGCAGCCCTAGCAGGGGCGGAGATACGCAGTATTTT	CASSPSRGGDTQYF
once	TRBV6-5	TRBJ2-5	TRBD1	TGTGCCAGCAGTTTAAGACAGGGGAGCCTGACCCAGTACTTC	CASSLRQGSLTQYF
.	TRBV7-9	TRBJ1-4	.	TGTGCCAGCAGCTTATGGGACACTAATGAAAAACTGTTTTTT	CASSLWDTNEKLFF
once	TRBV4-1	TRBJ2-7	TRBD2	TGCGCCAGCAGCCAGGGAGTAGCGGGAGTATCCTACGAGCAGTACTTC	CASSQGVAGVSYEQYF
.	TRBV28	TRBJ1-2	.	TGTGCCAGCAGTTCCTCACAGGGAGGATGGTATGGCTACACCTTC	CASSSSQGGWYGYTF
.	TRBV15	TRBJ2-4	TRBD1	TGTGCCACCAGCAGAGCGGGGACAGGTAGTAGGGGAAACATTCAGTACTTC	CATSRAGTGSRGNIQYF
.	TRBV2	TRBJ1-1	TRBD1	TGTGCCAGCAGTCGGGACAGGAAGAACACTGAAGCTTTCTTT	CASSRDRKNTEAFF
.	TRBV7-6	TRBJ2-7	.	TGTGCCAGCAGCTCCCGCCCCCGATCGACAGGTCTAGTCTACGAGCAGTACTTC	CASSSRPRSTGLVYEQYF
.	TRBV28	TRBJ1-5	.	TGTGCCAGCAGTTTAGATAGCTATAATCAGCCCCAGCATTTT	CASSLDSYNQPQHF
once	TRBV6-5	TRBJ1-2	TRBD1	TGTGCCAGCAGTCGACAGGGAGGCGGCTACACCTTC	CASSRQGGGYTF
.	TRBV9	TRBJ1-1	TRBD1	TGTGCCAGCAGCATCCATGACAGGGGTAGCCCTGAAGCTTTCTTT	CASSIHDRGSPEAFF
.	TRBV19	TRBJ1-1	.	TGTGCCAGCCAAGGACCGGACAGAAGAAACACTGAAGCTTTCTTT	CASQGPDRRNTEAFF
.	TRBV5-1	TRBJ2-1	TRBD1	TGCGCCAGCAGCCGTCCCGGGACAGGGTCTGGACACTACAATGAGCAGTTCTTC	CASSRPGTGSGHYNEQFF
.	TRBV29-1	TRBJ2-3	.	TGCAGCGTTGAGGAACTAGTTCCAGATACGCAGTATTTT	CSVEELVPDTQYF
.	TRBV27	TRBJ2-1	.	TGTGCCAGCAGTTTAGTGCAGGGTACTGAGCAGTTCTTC	CASSLVQGTEQFF
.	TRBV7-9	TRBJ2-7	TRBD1	TGTGCCAGCAGCTTAGGACCGACAGGGACCTACGAGCAGTACTTC	CASSLGPTGTYEQYF
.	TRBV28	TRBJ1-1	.	TGTGCCAGCAGTTTTAACCGGATGAACACTGAAGCTTTCTTT	CASSFNRMNTEAFF
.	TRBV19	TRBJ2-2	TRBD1	TGTGCCAGTAGCACCGGGACAGGGGGGTCCGGGGAGCTGTTTTTT	CASSTGTGGSGELFF